These 19 T cell receptor beta chains originate from one sample sequenced in a study of response to subunit inactivated influenza vaccine. TCRdb re-called the RT-PCR reads through MiXCR, storing one row per CDR3 protein. The repertoire holds roughly 290,000 distinct CDR3 sequences, about a fifth seen once, with about 9.4% in the top ten. Sequencing used PBMCs from blood, obtained about 20 months after vaccination. The receptors were sampled from a man between 45 and 75 years old who received an inactivated influenza vaccine.

This clonotype showed up just a few times. The gene calls are TRBV4-1 and TRBJ2-4; 7 bases map to TRBD1. In germline, CDR1 is MGHRA, CDR2 YSYEKL. CDR3 length: 16 residues. V gave up 3 bases and J gave up 8 bases; unmatched junction bases: 13. The CDR3 protein is CASSHPPDRQNDIQYF. The CDR3 coding sequence is TGCGCCAGCAGCCACCCTCCGGACAGGCAGAACGACATTCAGTACTTC.

Remarks on this clonotype: It may be a read error: a sequence one base away is much more abundant. J is TRBJ1-6 and V is TRBV9; D call uncertain. CDR3 size: 12 residues. Germline assignment: CDR1 SGDLS and CDR2 YYNGEE. The CDR3 here is CASSGRDSTLHF. In DNA form, the CDR3 reads TGTGCCAGCAGCGGACGAGATTCAACCCTCCACTTT.

The chain couples TRBV7-2 to TRBJ1-2, with a possible D match to TRBD1 (6 bases). The CDR3 loop spans 15 amino acids. Germline loops: CDR1 SGHTA, CDR2 FQGNSA. V gave up 1 base and J gave up 5 bases, with 14 bases separating them. This CDR3 is CASSLDGRGGYGYTF. The CDR3 coding sequence is TGTGCCAGCAGCTTAGATGGCAGGGGAGGATATGGCTACACCTTC.

This clonotype appeared a few times. The gene calls are TRBV12-3 or TRBV12-4 and TRBJ2-7; a possible D gene is TRBD1 (5 bases). This CDR3 has 16 amino acids. Trimming took 5 bases from V and 1 from J, leaving 18 bases between them. The CDR3 DNA follows: TGTGCCAGCAGTGCCAGAACGAGACAGTCATCCTACGAGCAGTACTTC. This sequence encodes CASSARTRQSSYEQYF.

This clonotype was recorded once. The rearrangement links TRBV20-1 to TRBJ1-3; no clear D gene. The CDR3 length is 13 residues. CDR1 DFQATT and CDR2 SNEGSKA come from the germline V gene (reference sequence). The V end was cut by 3 bases, the J end by 1 base, with 7 bases between. CDR3 residues: CSASRGSGNTIYF. DNA of the CDR3: TGCAGTGCTAGCCGGGGTTCTGGAAACACCATATATTTT.

The chain has TRBV7-9 and TRBJ2-3; 8 bases are shared with TRBD2. The CDR3 covers 16 residues. From germline, CDR1 is SEHNR and CDR2 FQNEAQ (reference sequence). J lost 0 bases, V lost 5 bases, and 7 bases had no gene match. The CDR3 region has the DNA TGTGCCAGCAGCATTAGCGGGAAGACTAGCACAGATACGCAGTATTTT. It specifies CASSISGKTSTDTQYF.

This clonotype was seen more than once but under ten times. The gene calls are TRBV4-2 and TRBJ1-4; no clear D. The V gene's germline CDR1 is LGHNA and CDR2 YNFKEQ. The CDR3 totals 14 residues. V lost 4 bases and J lost 4, with 10 bases in between. The CDR3 loop is CASSPTGYNEKLFF. DNA of the CDR3: TGTGCCAGCAGCCCCACCGGATATAATGAAAAACTGTTTTTT.

This clonotype was seen many times. The J gene is TRBJ2-3, the V gene TRBV11-2; D gene uncertain. In germline, CDR1 is SGHAT, CDR2 FQNNGV. The ends were cut back, 6 bases at V and 2 bases at J, with 18 bases in the middle. The CDR3 extends over 16 amino acids. As DNA, the CDR3 is TGTGCCAGCAGGATCCCAATATGGGGTAACACAGATACGCAGTATTTT. Its protein product is CASRIPIWGNTDTQYF.

This clonotype was observed a handful of times. V and J are TRBV3-1 and TRBJ2-7; D ambiguous. V shed 0 bases and J shed 1 base, with 4 bases lying between them. The CDR3 has 13 residues. The V gene's germline CDR1 is LGHDT and CDR2 YNNKEL (reference sequence). CDR3 DNA: TGTGCCAGCAGCCAAGAAGGTTCCTACGAGCAGTACTTC. Protein product: CASSQEGSYEQYF.

This clonotype was seen more than once but under ten times. This chain links TRBV6-1 with TRBJ2-6; the D is unclear. V was shortened by 6 bases and J by 0 bases, with 9 bases between the two germline ends. Germline loops: CDR1 MNHNS, CDR2 SASEGT. The CDR3 spans 15 residues. CDR3 nucleotide sequence: TGTGCCAGCAGCCCGACCTACTCTGGGGCCAACGTCCTGACTTTC. This encodes CASSPTYSGANVLTF.

The chain combines TRBV28 with TRBJ1-2, with 9 bases fitting TRBD1. Germline assignment: CDR1 MDHEN and CDR2 SYDVKM. This CDR3 spans 14 amino acids. With 6 bases clipped from V and 4 bases from J, the junction kept 6 bases outside the gene matches. CDR3 in amino acids: CASSGQGYGYGYTF. CDR3 DNA: TGTGCCAGCAGCGGACAGGGGTACGGCTATGGCTACACCTTC.

The chain carries TRBV12-3 or TRBV12-4 and TRBJ2-4; D gene uncertain. The CDR3 contains 16 residues. Between the trimmed V and J ends, which lost 1 base and 1 base, there was a span of 11 bases. As DNA, the CDR3 is TGTGCCAGCAGTTTAGTGCGGTGGGCGGCCAAAAACATTCAGTACTTC. As protein: CASSLVRWAAKNIQYF.

This clonotype turned up a few times. Germline and junction disagree at one end, which may indicate a read error. This chain uses TRBV6-2 or TRBV6-3 with TRBJ2-1, with 10 positions matching TRBD2. Germline CDR1 is MNHEY and CDR2 is SVGEGT. This CDR3 contains 12 residues. The CDR3, as DNA: TGTGCCAGCAGTACCGATAGCGGGAGGAGGCTCTTC. This gives the protein CASSTDSGRRLF.

This clonotype was found a few times. The rearrangement links TRBV19 to TRBJ1-6; D uncertain. The CDR3 runs to 15 residues. V was trimmed by 2 bases and J by 6 bases, leaving 11 bases between them. CDR1 LNHDA and CDR2 SQIVND come from the germline V gene (reference sequence). The CDR3 reads CASSISRSSNSPLHF. As DNA, the CDR3 is TGTGCCAGTAGTATATCCAGGAGCAGTAATTCACCCCTCCACTTT.

The chain combines TRBV29-1 with TRBJ1-1; 8 positions match TRBD1. CDR1 is SQVTM and CDR2 is ANQGSEA in the germline V gene. The CDR3 is 12 residues long. V gave up 7 bases and J gave up 5 bases; unmatched junction bases: 6. The CDR3 sequence: CSARQGRTEAFF. CDR3 bases: TGCAGCGCCCGACAGGGGAGGACTGAAGCTTTCTTT. The full variable domain, with the rest looked up from reference TRBV29-1 and TRBJ1-1, is SAVISQKPSRDICQRGTSLTIQCQVDSQVTMMFWYRQQPGQSLTLIATANQGSEATYESGFVIDKFPISRPNLTFSTLTVSNMSPEDSSIYLCSARQGRTEAFFGQGTRLTVV.

This chain joins TRBV12-3 or TRBV12-4 and TRBJ2-1, with a weak D call TRBD1 (5 bases). This CDR3 region has 16 residues. V lost 1 base and J lost 2, with 12 bases in between. CDR3 nucleotides: TGTGCCAGCAGTTTAGAAAGGGGTTCTCCCTACAATGAGCAGTTCTTC. Translated, it gives CASSLERGSPYNEQFF.

V usage is TRBV10-3 and J usage is TRBJ1-2, with TRBD1 identical over 8 bases. Trimming removed 2 bases from V and 0 bases from J; junction bases left unmatched: 11. The CDR3 length is 18 residues. Germline loops: CDR1 ENHRY, CDR2 SYGVKD. DNA of the CDR3: TGTGCCATCAGTGAGATTTCGGGGACAGGAATTACTAACTATGGCTACACCTTC. The encoded protein is CAISEISGTGITNYGYTF.

This clonotype was found a few times. This chain links TRBV19 with TRBJ1-1, with D perhaps TRBD1 (6 bases). Trimming left V 10 bases short and J 1 base short, with 10 bases between. Germline V gene data show CDR1 as LNHDA and CDR2 as SQIVND (reference sequence). The CDR3 is made up of 12 amino acids. CDR3 in DNA: TGTGCCACCCAACAGGGGAACACTGAAGCTTTCTTT. Residues: CATQQGNTEAFF.

The chain combines TRBV6-5 with TRBJ1-1; D may be TRBD1 (5 bases). This CDR3 is built from 15 residues. V gave up 2 bases and J gave up 0 bases, with 10 bases separating them. CDR1 and CDR2 from the germline V gene are MNHEY and SVGAGI. CDR3 sequence reads: CASSYQPTVNTEAFF. The CDR3 DNA is TGTGCCAGCAGTTACCAACCGACAGTGAACACTGAAGCTTTCTTT.